What follows are 3 T cell receptor beta chains derived from one specimen sequenced in a study of blood T cell repertoires in COVID-19. Repertoires were generated with immunoSEQ multiplex PCR, while TCRdb's copy carries only in-frame clones and drops some. The sample holds 450,000 or so clones; roughly 90% are singletons and the top ten take roughly 0.78%. Source material: peripheral blood. Source of these receptors: a man younger than 30 with COVID-19, enrolled during active disease.

This chain joins TRBV12-3 or TRBV12-4 and TRBJ2-2; D perhaps matches TRBD2 (6 bases). Deletions cut 6 bases from V and 7 bases from J, with 12 bases between. CDR3 length: 13 amino acids. CDR3: CASSSRLVGELFF. For the CDR3, the DNA is TGTGCCAGCAGCTCGAGACTAGTCGGGGAGCTGTTTTTT.

This rearrangement joins TRBV7-8 to TRBJ2-7, with 10 bases lining up with TRBD1. In germline, CDR1 is SGHVS, CDR2 FQNEAQ. Unmatched junction bases numbered 4, after V lost 3 bases and J lost 2 bases. The CDR3 sequence is 15 residues long. CDR3 sequence: CASSFAGTGAYEQYF. The CDR3 DNA reads TGTGCCAGCAGCTTCGCCGGGACAGGGGCCTACGAGCAGTACTTC.

Comment on this clone: This probably arose from a read error, given a far larger clone one base away. The chain links TRBV6-5 to TRBJ2-7; 13 positions agree with TRBD2. There are 15 residues in the CDR3. J was trimmed by 3 bases and V by 6 bases; bases with no gene match: 5. The germline CDR1 and CDR2 sequences are MNHEY and SVGAGI. The CDR3 nucleotides read TGTGCCAGCAGCCCGGGACTAGCGGGGATCTACGAGCAGTACTTC. As protein: CASSPGLAGIYEQYF.